This T cell receptor beta chain was recovered during a study of T cell repertoires in cytomegalovirus infection. Across the study: Well-studied HLA-B-restricted CMV epitopes were used in the study alongside recently identified HLA-C-restricted ones. Shared public TCR beta signatures pointed to both CMV infection and a matching HLA type.

TCRdb ran MiXCR on the reads and lists one entry per CDR3 protein. The sample lists hundreds of thousands of distinct CDR3 sequences; 30% to 40% were seen once. Of note for this clonotype: The antigen is not known.

Study-level findings and limits: CMV-specific TCR beta clonotypes restricted by HLA-C were the ones dominating the ex vivo response. Summed public TCR beta family frequency identified CMV carriers bearing the relevant HLA.

Germline V gene data show CDR1 as LNHDA and CDR2 as SQIVND (reference sequence). V lost 1 base to trimming and J lost 5 bases, with 23 bases between them. The CDR3 has 19 amino acids. Specimen: cultured PBMCs, collected from culture after CMV antigen stimulation. This TCR derives from a human donor in good health (CMV status not recorded). Some clones in this sample may be carry-over from other donors' samples. The chain uses TRBV19 and TRBJ2-2, with D perhaps matching TRBD2 (6 bases). The CDR3 sequence: CASSIVSLVADLRTGELFF. The DNA of the CDR3 is TGTGCCAGTAGTATAGTCAGTCTGGTAGCGGACCTAAGGACCGGGGAGCTGTTTTTT.